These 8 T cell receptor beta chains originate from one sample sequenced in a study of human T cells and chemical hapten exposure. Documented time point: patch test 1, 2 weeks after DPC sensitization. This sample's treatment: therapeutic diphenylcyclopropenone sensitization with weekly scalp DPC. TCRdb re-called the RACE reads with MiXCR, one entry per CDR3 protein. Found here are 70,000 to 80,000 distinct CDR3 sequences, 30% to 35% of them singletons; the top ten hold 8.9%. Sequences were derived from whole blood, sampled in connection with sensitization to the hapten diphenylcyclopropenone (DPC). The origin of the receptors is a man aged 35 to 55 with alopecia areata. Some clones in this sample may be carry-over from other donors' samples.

The CDR3 DNA follows: TGTGCCAGCAGCTTGACACCTGATTCACCCCTCCACTTT. This sequence encodes CASSLTPDSPLHF. V gene TRBV5-5 combines with J gene TRBJ1-6; no firm D call. Germline V gene sequence: CDR1 SGHKS, CDR2 YYEKEE (reference sequence). The V end was cut by 1 base, the J end by 8 bases, with 7 bases between. The CDR3 loop spans 13 amino acids. The full variable domain, with the rest looked up from reference TRBV5-5 and TRBJ1-6, is DAGVTQSPTHLIKTRGQQVTLRCSPISGHKSVSWYQQVLGQGPQFIFQYYEKEERGRGNFPDRFSARQFPNYSSELNVNALLLGDSALYLCASSLTPDSPLHFGNGTRLTVT.

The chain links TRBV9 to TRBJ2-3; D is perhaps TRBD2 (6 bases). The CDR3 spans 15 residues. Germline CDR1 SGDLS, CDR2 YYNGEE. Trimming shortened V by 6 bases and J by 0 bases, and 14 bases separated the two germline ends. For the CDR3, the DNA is TGTGCCAGCAACCCGGGAGCGACTAGCACAGATACGCAGTATTTT. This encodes CASNPGATSTDTQYF.

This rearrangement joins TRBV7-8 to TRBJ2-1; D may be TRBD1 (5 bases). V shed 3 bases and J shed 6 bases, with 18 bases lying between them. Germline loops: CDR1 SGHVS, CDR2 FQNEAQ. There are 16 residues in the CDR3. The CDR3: CASSFSYWGRSNEQFF. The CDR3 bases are TGTGCCAGCAGCTTTAGTTATTGGGGCCGCAGCAATGAGCAGTTCTTC.

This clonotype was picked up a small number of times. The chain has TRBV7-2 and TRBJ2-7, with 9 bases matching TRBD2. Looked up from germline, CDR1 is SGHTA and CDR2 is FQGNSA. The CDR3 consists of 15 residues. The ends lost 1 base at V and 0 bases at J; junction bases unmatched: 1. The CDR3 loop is CASSLGAGGSYEQYF. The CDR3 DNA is TGTGCCAGCAGCTTAGGAGCGGGGGGCTCCTACGAGCAGTACTTC.

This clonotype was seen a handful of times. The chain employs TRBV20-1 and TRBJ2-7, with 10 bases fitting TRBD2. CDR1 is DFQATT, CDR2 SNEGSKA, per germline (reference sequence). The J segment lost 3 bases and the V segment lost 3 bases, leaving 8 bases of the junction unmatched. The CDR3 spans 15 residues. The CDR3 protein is CSASALAGGGYEQYF. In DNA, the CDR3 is TGCAGTGCTAGCGCTTTAGCGGGAGGAGGCTACGAGCAGTACTTC.

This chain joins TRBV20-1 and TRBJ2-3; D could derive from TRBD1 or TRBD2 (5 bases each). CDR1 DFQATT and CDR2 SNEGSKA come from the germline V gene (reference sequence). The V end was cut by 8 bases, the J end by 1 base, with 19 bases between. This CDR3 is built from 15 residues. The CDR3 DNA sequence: TGCAGTATTCAGGGAATAGGAGGAGGCACAGATACGCAGTATTTT. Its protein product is CSIQGIGGGTDTQYF.

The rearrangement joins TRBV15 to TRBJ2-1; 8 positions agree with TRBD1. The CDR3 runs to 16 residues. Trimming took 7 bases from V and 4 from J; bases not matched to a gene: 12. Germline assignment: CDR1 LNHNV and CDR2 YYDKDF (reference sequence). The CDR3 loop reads CATTSLGTGGYNEQFF. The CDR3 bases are TGTGCCACCACATCCCTCGGGACAGGTGGATACAATGAGCAGTTCTTC.

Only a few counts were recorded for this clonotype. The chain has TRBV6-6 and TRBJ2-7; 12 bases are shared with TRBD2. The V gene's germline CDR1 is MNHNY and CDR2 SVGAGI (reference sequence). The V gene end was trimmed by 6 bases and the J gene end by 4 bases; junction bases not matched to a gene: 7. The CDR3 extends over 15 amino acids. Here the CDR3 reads CASRNQGLAGYEQYF. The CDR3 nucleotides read TGTGCCAGCAGGAACCAAGGACTAGCGGGGTACGAGCAGTACTTC.